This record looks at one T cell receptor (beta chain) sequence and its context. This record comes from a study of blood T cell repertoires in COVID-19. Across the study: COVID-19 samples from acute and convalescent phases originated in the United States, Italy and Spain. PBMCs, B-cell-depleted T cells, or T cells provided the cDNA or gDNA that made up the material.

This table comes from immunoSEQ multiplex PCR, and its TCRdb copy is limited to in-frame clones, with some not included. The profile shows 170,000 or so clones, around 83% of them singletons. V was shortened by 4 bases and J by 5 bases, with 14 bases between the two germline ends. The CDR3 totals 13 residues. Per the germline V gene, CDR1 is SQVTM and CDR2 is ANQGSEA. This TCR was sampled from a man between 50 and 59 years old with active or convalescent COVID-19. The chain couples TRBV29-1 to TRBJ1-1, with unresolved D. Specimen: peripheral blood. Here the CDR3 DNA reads TGCAGCGTTGTGCCGGGATGGCAAACTGAAGCTTTCTTT. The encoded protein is CSVVPGWQTEAFF.